Sequencing of this T cell receptor beta chain was carried out in a study of identical twins. Study results and limitations: Sequences that were beta out-of-frame showed weaker excess twin sharing. An excess of low generation probability was shown by twin-shared out-of-frame alpha sequences.

With no exceptions, donors were healthy Caucasians. A remark on this clonotype: The antigen remains undetermined.

TCRdb used MiXCR to reprocess the 5' RACE reads, holding one entry per CDR3 protein. The data show a few hundred thousand distinct CDR3 sequences, roughly an eighth seen once. These data were also filed under a second study, of yellow fever vaccine responses in identical twins.

The material sequenced was CD4+ T cells sorted from blood. The source of this sequence is a woman younger than 30 in good health.

The CDR3 region has the DNA TGTGCCAGCATCAAGACAGGGGCCTACGAGCAGTACTTC. It specifies CASIKTGAYEQYF. V is TRBV5-6 and J is TRBJ2-7; 8 bases match TRBD1. This CDR3 contains 13 residues. Per the germline V gene, CDR1 is SGHDT and CDR2 is YYEEEE. The junction had 4 bases not matched to a gene; V was cut back by 6 bases and J by 2 bases. Combining the CDR3 with reference TRBV5-6 and TRBJ2-7 gives the whole variable domain DAGVTQSPTHLIKTRGQQVTLRCSPKSGHDTVSWYQQALGQGPQFIFQYYEEEERQRGNFPDRFSGHQFPNYSSELNVNALLLGDSALYLCASIKTGAYEQYFGPGTRLTVT.